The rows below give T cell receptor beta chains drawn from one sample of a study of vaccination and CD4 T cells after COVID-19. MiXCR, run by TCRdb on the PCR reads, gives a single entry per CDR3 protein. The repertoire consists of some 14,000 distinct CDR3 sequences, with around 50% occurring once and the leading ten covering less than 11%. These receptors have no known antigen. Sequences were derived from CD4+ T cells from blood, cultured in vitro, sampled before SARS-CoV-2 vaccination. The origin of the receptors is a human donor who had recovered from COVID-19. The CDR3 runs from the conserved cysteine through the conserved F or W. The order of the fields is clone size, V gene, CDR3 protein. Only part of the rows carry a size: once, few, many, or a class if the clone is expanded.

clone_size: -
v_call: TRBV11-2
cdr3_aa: CASSAGGSQYETQYF

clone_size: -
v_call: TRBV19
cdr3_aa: CASISTYSNQPQHF

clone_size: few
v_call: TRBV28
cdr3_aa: CASSIDPLRGELFF

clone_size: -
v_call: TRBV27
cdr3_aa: CASSFLGQTISTLHF

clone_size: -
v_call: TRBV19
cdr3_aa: CASSIDPGASYGYTF

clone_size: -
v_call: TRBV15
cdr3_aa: CATSREVGVPTEQYF

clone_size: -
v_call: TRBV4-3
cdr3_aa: CASSQDLGQSLNQPQHF

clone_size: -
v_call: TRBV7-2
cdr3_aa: CASSPGQVYGYTF

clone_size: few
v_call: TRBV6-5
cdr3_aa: CASSSPGLHKNTGELFF

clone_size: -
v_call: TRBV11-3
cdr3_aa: CASTRDSTEAFF

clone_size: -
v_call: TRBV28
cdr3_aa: CASSTAGQGPNEQFF

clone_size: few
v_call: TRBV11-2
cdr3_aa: CASSLDTGTGTFYEQYF

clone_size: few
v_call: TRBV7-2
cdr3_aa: CASSLVLQETQYF

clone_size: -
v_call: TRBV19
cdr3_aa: CASSIYKTVNTEAFF

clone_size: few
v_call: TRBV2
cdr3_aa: CASSEQGLEETQYF

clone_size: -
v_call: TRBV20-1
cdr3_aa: CSAGAHRGIRNQPQHF

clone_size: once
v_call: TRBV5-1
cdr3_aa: CASSLSGGTDTQYF

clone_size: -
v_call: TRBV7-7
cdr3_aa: CASSLGTGDEQFF

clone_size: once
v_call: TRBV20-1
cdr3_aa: CSASTRQGREKLFF

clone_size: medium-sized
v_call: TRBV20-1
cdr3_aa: CSARDQRQRYEQYF

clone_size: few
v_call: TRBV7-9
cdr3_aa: CASSLVGGGTEAFF